A single sample is the source of the 6 T cell receptor beta chains below, sequenced in a study of blood T cell repertoires in COVID-19. TCRdb's table, derived via immunoSEQ multiplex PCR, lists solely in-frame clones and lacks some. The sample includes roughly 240,000 clones, about 89% seen only once; the top ten take around 1.5%. The sample taken for sequencing was peripheral blood. The receptors originated from a woman aged 55-70 years who had recovered from COVID-19.

The genes are TRBV24-1 and TRBJ1-1; 7 positions agree with TRBD1. CDR3 length: 13 amino acids. The trim removed 7 bases at V and 5 bases at J, leaving 6 bases unmatched. Germline CDR1 and CDR2: KGHDR and SFDVKD. Here the CDR3 reads CATRQGRATEAFF. Written as DNA, the CDR3 is TGTGCCACCAGACAGGGGCGAGCTACTGAAGCTTTCTTT.

The genes are TRBV6-5 and TRBJ1-1, with 8 bases lining up with TRBD1. The CDR3 contains 15 residues. Trimming cost V 10 bases and J 5 bases; bases outside gene matches: 15. Per germline, CDR1 MNHEY and CDR2 SVGAGI. CDR3 nucleotides: TGTGCCACCCAGCCTTTGACAGGGGATGGAACTGAAGCTTTCTTT. Protein: CATQPLTGDGTEAFF.

The chain joins TRBV7-9 to TRBJ1-4; D gene unclear. Germline CDR1 reads SEHNR; CDR2 reads FQNEAQ (reference sequence). The V and J ends lost 0 bases and 1 base respectively, with 12 bases between them. The CDR3 spans 17 residues. CDR3 in amino acids: CASSLAWAEGTNEKLFF. CDR3 nucleotide sequence: TGTGCCAGCAGCTTAGCTTGGGCAGAGGGAACTAATGAAAAACTGTTTTTT.

The CDR3 sequence: CASSQGGGLNTGELFF. CDR3 sequence (DNA): TGTGCCAGCAGCCAAGGGGGGGGTCTGAACACCGGGGAGCTGTTTTTT. The gene calls are TRBV3-1 (or the pseudogene TRBV3-2) and TRBJ2-2; 7 bases fit TRBD2. This CDR3 contains 16 residues. With V trimmed by 1 base and J by 1 base, 3 bases remained unmatched. The V gene's germline CDR1 is LGHDT and CDR2 YNNKEL (reference sequence).

The gene calls are TRBV3-1 (or the pseudogene TRBV3-2) and TRBJ2-1; maybe TRBD2 (6 bases). CDR3 length equals 15 residues. Germline CDR1 LGHDT, CDR2 YNNKEL (reference sequence). Trimming removed 4 bases from V and 9 bases from J, with 19 bases in between. In DNA, the CDR3 is TGTGCCAGCAGCCCAGAGCGGGCCCGGAGGGTTGAGCAGTTCTTC. It codes for CASSPERARRVEQFF.

This rearrangement joins TRBV11-2 to TRBJ1-3; a possible D gene is TRBD1 (5 bases). CDR1 and CDR2 (germline): SGHAT, FQNNGV. The CDR3 has 16 amino acids. Deletions cut 5 bases from V and 2 bases from J, with 16 bases between. This chain's CDR3 is CASSRLPTVAGNTIYF. DNA for the CDR3: TGTGCCAGCAGCCGCCTACCGACAGTAGCTGGAAACACCATATATTTT.